This entry lists 22 T cell receptor beta chains sequenced from one sample in a study of identical twins. Each CDR3 protein is one row after TCRdb ran MiXCR on the 5' RACE reads. Altogether under 500,000 distinct CDR3 sequences are present, around an eighth being singletons, with the ten largest covering about 0.97%. Another study also made use of these data, one on yellow fever vaccine responses in identical twins.

The sequenced sample was CD4+ T cells sorted from blood. The source is a young woman in good health.

This clonotype was seen only a few times. The V and J genes are TRBV12-3 or TRBV12-4 and TRBJ2-1; 8 bases fit TRBD2. Losses at the gene ends were 9 bases for V and 4 bases for J; bases not matched to a gene: 8. The CDR3 is 14 residues long. CDR3 nucleotide sequence: TGTGCCAGTGACGGGAGGGATGGGTACAATGAGCAGTTCTTC. Amino acids: CASDGRDGYNEQFF.

Worth noting for this clonotype: The junction and the germline gene differ at one end; a read error may be behind it. The gene calls are TRBV14 and TRBJ2-7; TRBD2 aligns across 13 bases. The CDR3 spans 15 residues. Germline lookup yields CDR1 SGHDN and CDR2 FVKESK. In DNA, the CDR3 is TGTGCCAGCAGCCCCGGACTAGCGGGAGACCTCGAGCCGTACTTC. Its protein is CASSPGLAGDLEPYF.

In its sample, this clonotype was seen many times. The chain carries TRBV20-1 and TRBJ2-5, with D perhaps matching TRBD2 (5 bases). Germline V gene data show CDR1 as DFQATT and CDR2 as SNEGSKA (reference sequence). The CDR3 runs 14 residues. V was cut by 5 bases and J by 5 bases, with 18 bases left in between. CDR3 coding DNA: TGCAGTGCTGAGCCGGGAAAGGGCCCGGAGACCCAGTACTTC. Protein product: CSAEPGKGPETQYF.

In its sample, this clonotype was seen a few times. This chain connects TRBV20-1 to TRBJ2-3, with D perhaps being TRBD1 or TRBD2 (5 bases each). V was pared by 7 bases and J by 0 bases, with 20 bases between. The CDR3 covers 16 residues. Germline V gene data show CDR1 as DFQATT and CDR2 as SNEGSKA (reference sequence). This CDR3 reads CSVNSGLPPSTDTQYF. The CDR3, as DNA: TGCAGTGTCAACTCGGGGCTGCCCCCTAGCACAGATACGCAGTATTTT.

This clonotype came up a few times. The chain is built from TRBV20-1 and TRBJ2-2; D uncertain. This CDR3 spans 11 amino acids. The germline V gene encodes CDR1 DFQATT and CDR2 SNEGSKA (reference sequence). Trimming stripped 3 bases from V and 4 bases from J, with 3 bases between. CDR3 region: CSASATGELFF. DNA of the CDR3: TGCAGTGCTAGTGCCACCGGGGAGCTGTTTTTT.

This chain connects TRBV12-3 or TRBV12-4 to TRBJ2-6; TRBD1 might be the D (6 bases). The CDR3 covers 15 residues. V lost 5 bases to trimming and J lost 5 bases, with 13 bases between them. The CDR3 protein is CASSKDRSWANVLTF. The DNA for the CDR3 is TGTGCCAGCAGTAAAGACAGGTCATGGGCCAACGTCCTGACTTTC.

This clonotype was observed a few times. The chain carries TRBV30 and TRBJ2-2; 14 nucleotides agree with TRBD2. From germline, CDR1 is GTSNPN and CDR2 SVGIG (reference sequence). The V segment lost 3 bases and the J segment 8 bases; nucleotides outside the gene matches: 2. The CDR3 runs to 14 residues. The CDR3 sequence: CAWSGLAGGGELFF. The DNA for the CDR3 is TGTGCCTGGAGCGGACTAGCGGGAGGAGGGGAGCTGTTTTTT.

This clonotype was counted between two and nine times. The chain links TRBV11-1 to TRBJ2-1, with TRBD2 matching over 13 bases. Unmatched junction bases numbered 6, after V lost 1 base and J lost 6 bases. The CDR3 contains 17 residues. The germline CDR1 and CDR2 sequences are SGHAT and FQDESV (reference sequence). As DNA, the CDR3 is TGTGCCAGCAGCTTAGGGACTAGCGGGAGAAGAGGCAATGAGCAGTTCTTC. It translates to CASSLGTSGRRGNEQFF.

The table lists this clonotype with many counts. The chain is built from TRBV7-9 and TRBJ2-3; D is unclear. The V gene's germline CDR1 is SEHNR and CDR2 FQNEAQ (reference sequence). The CDR3 length is 14 residues. V shed 3 bases and J shed 1 base, with 8 bases lying between them. The CDR3 loop reads CASSFGDGTDTQYF. CDR3 coding DNA: TGTGCCAGCAGCTTCGGAGATGGCACAGATACGCAGTATTTT.

This clonotype was detected a few times. A junction end diverges from the germline sequence, so it may reflect a read error. This sequence joins TRBV7-7 and TRBJ2-3; 8 bases fit TRBD2. The CDR3 is 15 amino acids. CDR1 SSHAT and CDR2 FNYEAQ come from the germline V gene (reference sequence). The CDR3 DNA follows: TGTGCTAGCAGCTTAGGGGGACTAGTTTCCGATACGCAGTATTTT. Amino acids: CASSLGGLVSDTQYF.

This clonotype was counted a single time. This chain connects TRBV3-1 to TRBJ1-2, with 7 bases fitting TRBD1. The V segment lost 0 bases and the J segment 4 bases; nucleotides outside the gene matches: 11. The CDR3 extends over 17 amino acids. CDR1 and CDR2 from the germline V gene are LGHDT and YNNKEL (reference sequence). The CDR3 DNA follows: TGTGCCAGCAGCCAAGATTCAGCGACAGGGTTATTCTATGGCTACACCTTC. It codes for CASSQDSATGLFYGYTF.

V usage is TRBV5-4 and J usage is TRBJ2-5; 10 bases agree with TRBD2. This CDR3 has 16 residues. The ends lost 4 bases at V and 8 bases at J; junction bases unmatched: 14. Germline values: CDR1 SGHNT, CDR2 YYREEE (reference sequence). The CDR3 nucleotides are TGTGCCAGCAGCGCTGGAGGGCTAGCGGGGGAAGTAACCCAGTACTTC. This codes for CASSAGGLAGEVTQYF.

The rearrangement joins TRBV3-1 to TRBJ2-5; D uncertain. The V and J ends lost 4 bases and 3 bases respectively, with 12 bases between them. The germline CDR1 and CDR2 sequences are LGHDT and YNNKEL (reference sequence). The CDR3 contains 14 residues. The CDR3 DNA sequence: TGTGCCAGCAGCCCCAACGGGCAAGAAGAGACCCAGTACTTC. Protein: CASSPNGQEETQYF.

The rearrangement joins TRBV19 to TRBJ2-1; TRBD1 agrees at 10 bases. This CDR3 spans 16 amino acids. Germline-derived CDR1 and CDR2 are LNHDA and SQIVND (reference sequence). With V trimmed by 6 bases and J by 4 bases, 9 bases remained unmatched. The CDR3 sequence: CASRFSRDRGYNEQFF. The CDR3 DNA reads as TGTGCCAGTAGATTCAGCCGGGACAGGGGTTACAATGAGCAGTTCTTC.

The chain uses TRBV5-6 and TRBJ2-5; tentative D call: TRBD2 (5 bases). From germline, CDR1 is SGHDT and CDR2 YYEEEE. The CDR3 runs to 14 residues. V was trimmed by 1 base and J by 7 bases, leaving 14 bases between them. CDR3 protein: CASSLSASKLTQYF. The CDR3 DNA follows: TGTGCCAGCAGCTTGTCGGCTAGCAAGTTGACCCAGTACTTC.

The genes are TRBV12-3 or TRBV12-4 and TRBJ1-3; TRBD1 is a possible D gene (5 bases). The CDR3 has 17 amino acids. Trimming stripped 3 bases from V and 4 bases from J, with 19 bases between. CDR3 nucleotides: TGTGCCAGCAGTTTCGGGGACCCCCGTGCCGCCGGAAACACCATATATTTT. Translation: CASSFGDPRAAGNTIYF.

The CDR3 DNA reads as TGTGCCAGCAGCATCCTCGGACAAACTAGCACAGATACGCAGTATTTT. This encodes CASSILGQTSTDTQYF. V and J are TRBV7-2 and TRBJ2-3; maybe TRBD1 (5 bases). Germline values: CDR1 SGHTA, CDR2 FQGNSA. Between the trimmed V and J ends, which lost 5 bases and 0 bases, there was a span of 15 bases. This CDR3 spans 16 amino acids.

The V call is TRBV12-3 or TRBV12-4, the J call TRBJ2-2; 11 bases map to TRBD1. The length of the CDR3 is 16 residues. J lost 7 bases, V lost 6 bases, and 10 bases had no gene match. The CDR3 DNA is TGTGCCAGCAGCTCGGCCGGGACAGGGGGTATCGGGGAGCTGTTTTTT. Residues: CASSSAGTGGIGELFF.

The V call is TRBV6-5, the J call TRBJ2-1; 9 positions match TRBD2. This CDR3 has 16 amino acids. The germline V gene has CDR1 MNHEY and CDR2 SVGAGI. Trimming took 2 bases from V and 2 from J; bases not matched to a gene: 4. The CDR3 DNA reads as TGTGCCAGCAGTTACGGAGCGGGGGGAACCTACAATGAGCAGTTCTTC. This encodes CASSYGAGGTYNEQFF.

This clonotype was found a few times. V usage is TRBV19 and J usage is TRBJ2-5; no clear D gene. The germline V gene has CDR1 LNHDA and CDR2 SQIVND (reference sequence). CDR3 size: 13 residues. V lost 8 bases, J lost 2 bases, and 12 bases lay in between. This CDR3 is CASGVGRQETQYF. The CDR3 DNA reads TGTGCCAGTGGGGTCGGACGTCAAGAGACCCAGTACTTC.

This chain joins TRBV3-1 and TRBJ2-3, with a tentative D call TRBD2 (6 bases). The CDR3 is made up of 14 amino acids. CDR1 is LGHDT, CDR2 YNNKEL, per germline (reference sequence). Trimming removed 6 bases from V and 6 bases from J, with 16 bases in between. For the CDR3, the DNA is TGTGCCAGCAGGGAATGGGGGGTTCGGGATACGCAGTATTTT. The encoded protein is CASREWGVRDTQYF.

In this sample, this clonotype turned up a few times. The gene calls are TRBV7-2 and TRBJ2-1; D perhaps matches TRBD2 (6 bases). CDR3 size: 14 residues. Trimming shortened V by 3 bases and J by 5 bases, and 11 bases separated the two germline ends. Germline values: CDR1 SGHTA, CDR2 FQGNSA. The CDR3 sequence: CASSFGGVDNEQFF. Written as DNA, the CDR3 is TGTGCCAGCAGCTTCGGGGGAGTAGACAATGAGCAGTTCTTC.